This T cell receptor (beta chain) originates from a study of T cell responses to AZD1222 COVID-19 vaccine. The data were produced by immunoSEQ multiplex PCR, yet TCRdb's version contains in-frame clones alone and is incomplete. The table has some 170,000 clones, around 90% seen once. CDR3 length: 17 residues. Germline trimming cut 4 bases from V and 3 bases from J; bases unmatched to any gene: 13. Germline V gives CDR1 SGHAT, CDR2 FQNNGV. Regarding this clone: Its matching antigen is unknown.

Study-level findings and limits: There were mostly white British donors and more females than males, and clonal diversity was possibly underestimated. The number of AZD1222 recipients seropositive at baseline was only 6 or 7. Across spike, vaccine-associated CD4 TCRs were found, dominant at 160-218 and 743-854. Nearly half of spike-specific TCRs reportedly go after variant regions that carry no mutations.

This chain joins TRBV11-2 and TRBJ1-2; 8 nucleotides align to TRBD1. This clonotype was sampled from an adult who received the MenACWY meningococcal vaccine as a control. The material sequenced was peripheral blood, taken 28 days after the second dose of the MenACWY control vaccine. The CDR3, as DNA: TGTGCCAGCAGCTCTAACCAAGACAGGGGCAGCTACTATGGCTACACCTTC. Translated: CASSSNQDRGSYYGYTF.